The entry that follows covers one T cell receptor beta chain sequence. Its target is not known. J was trimmed by 5 bases and V by 9 bases; bases with no gene match: 5. The CDR3 has 13 amino acids. CDR1 is LNHDA, CDR2 SQIVND, per germline (reference sequence). TCRdb redid the calling of the 5' RACE reads with MiXCR, one entry per CDR3 protein. The sample has hundreds of thousands of distinct CDR3 sequences, roughly 15% seen once. The data belong to a study of T-cell memory formation after mild COVID-19. Study results and caveats: Later expanders leaned CD4+, whereas day 15 to 85 contracting clones were balanced CD4/CD8.

This chain links TRBV19 with TRBJ2-7; 12 nucleotides align to TRBD1. The source is a man younger than 35 who had mild COVID-19 (a few samples of this study predate the infection). Cell type and time point are not known. Sequences were obtained from PBMCs or a T cell subset sorted from them (not recorded which). CDR3 sequence reads: CASSGTGGDEQYF. In DNA, the CDR3 is TGTGCCAGCTCCGGGACAGGGGGCGACGAGCAGTACTTC.